Given below is one T cell receptor beta chain in context. The specificity of this receptor is unknown. Nothing much larger sits one base from this clone, and base qualities are not available. The germline V gene (reference sequence) supplies CDR1 PRHDT and CDR2 FYEKMQ. The CDR3 holds 15 amino acids from the cysteine to the phenylalanine. CDR3 DNA only is kept here, 45 bases in frame from base 1. V and J are truncated by 0 bases and 7 bases respectively, leaving an intervening sequence of 15 bases. Library construction relied on the immunoSEQ multiplex PCR assay. DNA from the CD4+ T cells that had been cultured and isolated underwent TCR beta CDR3 sequencing. As for the authors' bioinformatics: Non-productive TCR sequences were removed and reads were trimmed to the CDR3 region, keeping CDR3s of at least 7 amino acids. Antigen-specific clonotypes were identified using the MANAFEST web app by comparison of expansion in peptide wells against reference cultures. For clones to be considered positive, expansion at FDR<0.05 versus reference and all other wells, an odds ratio above 5, and a frequency above 0.1% in two replicate wells were required. Cross-reactive clonotypes were defined as significantly expanded in SARS-CoV-2 spike wells and in at least one common cold coronavirus spike condition. Using the stringdist R package, CDR3 similarity was measured by Levenshtein distance, and unrooted trees were constructed with ape in R 3.6.1. The source is immuneACCESS, and TCRdb retained only in-frame sequences with V and J called. Part of the clones is not carried over; for the studies checked, unresolved V genes explain less than half of this, and the remainder is unexplained. The V and J calls and clone size are taken from that table; D and trimming were inferred from the DNA. Within this sample are 35,000 to 50,000 clones, with more than 60% of them counted one time only. Under 30% of the sample comes from the top ten.

In the ViraFEST assay, PBMC were stimulated with viral peptide pools, and TCR sequencing was then used to find antigen-specific CD4+ T cell clonotypes based on their expansion. After approximately eleven days of culture, CD4+ T cells were isolated with the EasySep CD4+ T cell isolation kit. Negative nucleocapsid antibody results before and after vaccination confirmed that the healthy vaccine recipients had no prior SARS-CoV-2 infection. Each well held 2 million to 2.5 million PBMC cultured in IMDM containing roughly 5% human AB serum, about 10 IU/ml IL-2 and gentamicin, along with approximately 10 ug/ml peptides. Half of the culture medium was replaced with fresh IL-2-containing medium on days 3 and 7. Unless otherwise noted, each peptide stimulation condition was cultured in triplicate wells. Using Ficoll-Paque Plus gradient centrifugation, PBMC were separated from whole blood and then either used fresh or cryopreserved at -140C. The overlapping peptide pools covered the spike proteins of SARS-CoV-2 and of the common cold coronaviruses HCoV-NL63, HCoV-OC43 and HCoV-229E. Genomic DNA was extracted from cultured CD4+ T cells with the QIAamp micro DNA kit.

These data are taken from a study of vaccination effects on CD4 cells after COVID-19 (dated by TCRdb to between 2021 and 2022). Context from the whole study: Each participant received two doses of an mRNA SARS-CoV-2 vaccine, either BNT162b2 or mRNA-1273. SARS-CoV-2 spike-specific CD4+ TCR repertoires from before and after mRNA vaccination were compared in COVID-19 convalescent patients and in infection-naive vaccine recipients. Altogether, 10 COVID-19 convalescent patients and a few SARS-CoV-2-naive healthy vaccine recipients made up the full study. Cultures from other donors in the study were sequenced using the Oncomine TCR Beta short-read assay on an Illumina iSeq 100.

What the work shows at the level of the full study, not this receptor alone: Among healthy vaccine recipients, nearly all vaccine-induced clones were SARS-CoV-2 mono-reactive, and just 1 of 255 was cross-reactive with common cold coronaviruses. Both infection-induced and vaccine-induced clones contracted markedly at late post-vaccination timepoints, which is consistent with waning T cell responses. Only a small number of convalescent patients were included, and no early post-infection timepoints were available, which limited the study.

Source: CD4+ T cells from PBMCs cultured with HCoV-OC43 spike peptides, taken before COVID-19 vaccination. The cell subset or site label here, explained by the study, means: HCoV-OC43 spike overlapping peptide pool stimulation. The clonotype originates from a human donor who received a COVID-19 vaccine. The chain was built from TRBV13 and TRBJ2-5; no confident D gene assignment can be made. The CDR3 protein sequence reads: CASSLGTTPPGTQYF. The bases are TGTGCCAGCAGCTTAGGTACCACGCCCCCGGGGACCCAGTACTTC.